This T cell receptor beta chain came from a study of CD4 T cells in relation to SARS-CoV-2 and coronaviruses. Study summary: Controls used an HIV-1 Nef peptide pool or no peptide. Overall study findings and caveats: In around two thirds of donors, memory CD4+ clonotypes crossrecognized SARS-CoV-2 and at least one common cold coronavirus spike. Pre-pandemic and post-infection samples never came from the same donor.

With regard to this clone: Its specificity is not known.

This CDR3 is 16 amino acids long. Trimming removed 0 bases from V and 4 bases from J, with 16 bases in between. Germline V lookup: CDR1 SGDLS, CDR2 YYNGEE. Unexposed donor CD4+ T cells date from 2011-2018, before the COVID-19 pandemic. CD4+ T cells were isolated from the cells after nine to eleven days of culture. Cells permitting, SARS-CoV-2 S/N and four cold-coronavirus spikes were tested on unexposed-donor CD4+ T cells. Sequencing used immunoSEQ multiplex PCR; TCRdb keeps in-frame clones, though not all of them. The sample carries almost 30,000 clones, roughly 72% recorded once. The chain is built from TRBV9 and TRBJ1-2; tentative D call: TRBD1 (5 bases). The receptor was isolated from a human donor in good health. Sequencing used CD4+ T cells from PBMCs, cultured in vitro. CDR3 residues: CASSVDGSQGSYGYTF. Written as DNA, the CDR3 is TGTGCCAGCAGCGTAGATGGAAGTCAGGGTTCCTATGGCTACACCTTC.